A single sample is the source of the 20 T cell receptor beta chains below, sequenced in a study of cytomegalovirus exposure and HLA in healthy donors (dated by TCRdb to about 2017). Libraries were made using the immunoSEQ multiplex PCR assay. For the multiplex PCR, a mixture combining 60 forward primers for TCR Vbeta segments and 13 reverse primers for TCR Jbeta segments was used. TCRdb's version of the immuneACCESS table is confined to in-frame rearrangements and falls short of the full clone set. An unresolved V gene accounts for under half of the shortfall where checked; the remainder is of unknown origin. The sample contains 120,000 to 150,000 clones, 80% of them found a single time. The top ten clones comprise 1% to 1.5% of the sample. The source material was PBMCs. These receptors came from a male donor in good health and CMV-seropositive.

This chain joins TRBV7-3 and TRBJ2-1; TRBD2 is a possible D gene (5 bases). Germline values: CDR1 SGHTA, CDR2 FQGTGA. This CDR3 has 13 amino acids. V lost 5 bases and J 7 bases, leaving 12 bases between the germline ends. The CDR3 here is CASSRGEFNEQFF. The CDR3 region has the DNA TGTGCCAGCAGCCGGGGAGAGTTTAATGAGCAGTTCTTC.

The V and J genes are TRBV11-2 and TRBJ2-5; D is unclear. Germline V CDR1 and CDR2: SGHAT, FQNNGV. The CDR3 runs to 12 residues. Trimming took 5 bases from V and 5 from J, leaving 9 bases between them. The DNA for the CDR3 is TGTGCCAGCAGCCAGATGAGGGAGACCCAGTACTTC. It codes for CASSQMRETQYF.

V is TRBV5-6 and J is TRBJ1-5, with 9 positions matching TRBD1. The CDR3 extends over 15 amino acids. The ends lost 3 bases at V and 9 bases at J; junction bases unmatched: 10. Germline CDR1 and CDR2: SGHDT and YYEEEE. For the CDR3, the DNA is TGTGCCAGCAGCTCCGGGACAGGGAGGGTTGGGCCCCAGCATTTT. Its protein product is CASSSGTGRVGPQHF.

The V and J genes are TRBV6-1 and TRBJ1-4; 8 nucleotides agree with TRBD1. Germline-derived CDR1 and CDR2 are MNHNS and SASEGT. V lost 3 bases and J lost 8; bases outside the gene matches: 8. The CDR3 covers 15 residues. The CDR3 DNA sequence: TGTGCCAGCAGTGAGGGGACAGGCGCCGGAGAAAAACTGTTTTTT. Its protein is CASSEGTGAGEKLFF.

A remark on this clone: At one boundary the junction diverges from the germline segment, which might be a read error. The V call is TRBV9, the J call TRBJ2-1; D is uncertain. The CDR3 spans 14 residues. CDR1 is SGDLS, CDR2 YYNGEE, per germline. The CDR3 nucleotides are TGTGCCAGCAGCGTAGAAATTAACTACAATGAACAGTTCTTC. This sequence encodes CASSVEINYNEQFF.

The CDR3 loop reads CASSLGLGGQPYGYTF. CDR3 nucleotide sequence: TGTGCCAGCAGCTTGGGGTTGGGGGGACAGCCCTATGGCTACACCTTC. The chain joins TRBV5-4 to TRBJ1-2, with 7 bases matching TRBD1. The CDR3 is 16 amino acids. Germline CDR1 is SGHNT and CDR2 is YYREEE (reference sequence). V shed 0 bases, J shed 4 bases, and the junction held 9 bases outside the gene matches.

The V gene is TRBV5-1, the J gene TRBJ2-3; 8 bases agree with TRBD1. The CDR3 runs 13 residues. V dropped 2 bases and J dropped 11; count of bases not matched to a gene: 7. Germline CDR1 reads SGHRS; CDR2 reads YFSETQ. The chain's CDR3 is CASSFTGGREQYF. CDR3 sequence (DNA): TGCGCCAGCAGCTTCACAGGGGGACGCGAGCAGTATTTT.

This clone turned up a few times. The chain couples TRBV27 to TRBJ2-1, with TRBD2 matching over 12 bases. CDR1 is MNHEY, CDR2 SMNVEV, per germline (reference sequence). V lost 2 bases and J lost 8; bases outside the gene matches: 4. CDR3 length: 15 residues. The CDR3 bases are TGTGCCAGCAGTTTAACCCGGACTAGCGGGGATGAGCAGTTCTTC. This codes for CASSLTRTSGDEQFF.

The chain links TRBV6-6 to TRBJ2-7, with 8 bases matching TRBD1. V dropped 6 bases and J dropped 6; count of bases not matched to a gene: 7. The CDR3 extends over 13 amino acids. The germline V gene encodes CDR1 MNHNY and CDR2 SVGAGI (reference sequence). Here the CDR3 reads CASSSGTGTEQYF. CDR3 bases: TGTGCCAGCAGCTCCGGGACAGGAACCGAGCAGTACTTC.

The chain combines TRBV19 with TRBJ2-3, with D perhaps TRBD2 (5 bases). Germline V gene data show CDR1 as LNHDA and CDR2 as SQIVND (reference sequence). There are 14 residues in the CDR3. Trimming took 2 bases from V and 6 from J, leaving 12 bases between them. The CDR3 DNA reads TGTGCCAGTAGTATACGGGGTCGGGGTGATACGCAGTATTTT. Translated: CASSIRGRGDTQYF.

This chain uses TRBV7-2 with TRBJ1-2; D is possibly TRBD1 (5 bases). The CDR3 spans 15 residues. The germline CDR1 and CDR2 sequences are SGHTA and FQGNSA. The V end lost 1 base, the J end lost 4 bases, and 13 bases lay between the germline ends. The CDR3: CASSLEWGGPYGYTF. Here the CDR3 DNA reads TGTGCCAGCAGCTTAGAATGGGGCGGACCCTATGGCTACACCTTC.

The chain links TRBV9 to TRBJ2-2; D gene unclear. From germline, CDR1 is SGDLS and CDR2 YYNGEE. V was clipped by 3 bases and J by 1 base, with 4 bases between them. The CDR3 loop spans 13 amino acids. The CDR3 loop is CASSAWNTGELFF. The CDR3 region has the DNA TGTGCCAGCAGCGCGTGGAACACCGGGGAGCTGTTTTTT.

There are a few counts of this clone. V gene TRBV5-5 combines with J gene TRBJ1-1; 7 positions agree with TRBD1. Trimming at V came to 4 bases and at J to 1 base, leaving 7 bases not matched to a gene. CDR3 size: 15 residues. CDR1 SGHKS and CDR2 YYEKEE come from the germline V gene (reference sequence). DNA for the CDR3: TGTGCCAGCAGCCCCGGGACAGCGCCGAACACTGAAGCTTTCTTT. Translated: CASSPGTAPNTEAFF.

This clone was seen a handful of times. The chain has TRBV6-1 and TRBJ1-3; 7 bases match TRBD1. The CDR3 length is 16 residues. The ends lost 0 bases at V and 3 bases at J; junction bases unmatched: 5. Germline lookup yields CDR1 MNHNS and CDR2 SASEGT. CDR3 residues: CASSEATGKGGNTIYF. CDR3 bases: TGTGCCAGCAGTGAAGCGACAGGGAAGGGTGGAAACACCATATATTTT.

This rearrangement joins TRBV7-2 to TRBJ2-7; 11 bases line up with TRBD2. This CDR3 has 15 residues. The junction had 12 bases not matched to a gene; V was cut back by 5 bases and J by 9 bases. Germline V gene sequence: CDR1 SGHTA, CDR2 FQGNSA. CDR3 nucleotides: TGTGCCAGCAGCCCACAGACTAGCGGGGTCCTCGGGCAGTACTTC. Protein: CASSPQTSGVLGQYF.

The rearrangement links TRBV27 to TRBJ2-1, with TRBD2 matching over 9 bases. Germline values: CDR1 MNHEY, CDR2 SMNVEV (reference sequence). The V and J ends lost 2 bases and 5 bases, in that order; junction bases with no gene match: 16. CDR3 length: 19 residues. The CDR3 sequence is CASSLTRLYLAGTNNEQFF. CDR3 coding DNA: TGTGCCAGCAGTTTAACACGCCTGTATCTAGCGGGGACTAACAATGAGCAGTTCTTC.

The chain joins TRBV6-5 to TRBJ1-1; TRBD1 aligns across 8 bases. This CDR3 is built from 13 residues. The junction had 11 bases not matched to a gene; V was cut back by 6 bases and J by 11 bases. Germline assignment: CDR1 MNHEY and CDR2 SVGAGI. CDR3 sequence: CASREGQATTAFF. In DNA, the CDR3 is TGTGCCAGCAGAGAGGGACAGGCCACAACGGCTTTCTTT.

CDR3 sequence reads: CASSQTSGGAYEQFF. The CDR3 coding sequence is TGTGCCAGCAGTCAGACTAGCGGGGGGGCGTATGAGCAGTTCTTC. The chain joins TRBV6-1 to TRBJ2-1, with 14 positions matching TRBD2. Unmatched junction bases numbered 5, after V lost 5 bases and J lost 8 bases. The CDR3 is 15 amino acids. CDR1 is MNHNS and CDR2 is SASEGT in the germline V gene.

This clone was observed a few times. CDR3 DNA: TGTGCCAGCAGCTTAGCGCTCCAGGGCTCCGAGCAGTACTTC. Residues: CASSLALQGSEQYF. The chain has TRBV7-9 and TRBJ2-7, with a weak D call TRBD1 (5 bases). The CDR3 contains 14 residues. Germline CDR1 SEHNR, CDR2 FQNEAQ (reference sequence). Trimming took off 0 bases at V and 6 bases at J, with 12 bases between the two ends.

The V and J genes are TRBV28 and TRBJ1-1; no definite D call. Trimming removed 3 bases at V and 0 bases at J, with 5 bases between. The CDR3 has 13 amino acids. The V gene's germline CDR1 is MDHEN and CDR2 SYDVKM. The CDR3 DNA reads TGTGCCAGCAGTTTCCGGGTGAACACTGAAGCTTTCTTT. As protein: CASSFRVNTEAFF.